The 9 T cell receptor beta chains below were found in one sample sequenced in a study of cytomegalovirus exposure and HLA in healthy donors. Generated by immunoSEQ multiplex PCR, the TCRdb table keeps only in-frame clones and is missing some. The sample has some 130,000 clones; approximately 84% are singletons. Sequenced: PBMCs. Every receptor here comes from a man aged 25-45 years in good health and CMV-seropositive.

In this sample, this clone turned up a few times. The J gene is TRBJ2-5, the V gene TRBV4-2; a possible D gene is TRBD2 (6 bases). With 0 bases removed from V and 4 bases from J, the gap between germline ends came to 12 bases. The CDR3 contains 15 residues. The germline gives CDR1 LGHNA, CDR2 YNFKEQ. This CDR3 is CASSQDLLAPETQYF. In nucleotides, the CDR3 is TGTGCCAGCAGCCAAGATTTACTAGCCCCAGAGACCCAGTACTTC.

The chain uses TRBV18 and TRBJ2-4; D is unresolved. The CDR3 is 14 residues long. Per germline, CDR1 KGHSH and CDR2 LQKENI. V was cut by 3 bases and J by 7 bases, with 13 bases left in between. Here the CDR3 reads CASSPGQVPNIQYF. The CDR3 DNA reads as TGTGCCAGCTCACCTGGTCAGGTCCCTAACATTCAGTACTTC.

The V gene is TRBV5-8, the J gene TRBJ2-7; 11 bases are shared with TRBD1. The CDR3 consists of 16 residues. Per germline, CDR1 SGHTS and CDR2 YDEGEE. The trim removed 4 bases at V and 6 bases at J, leaving 12 bases unmatched. The CDR3: CASSLAGTGGTGEQYF. In nucleotides, the CDR3 is TGTGCCAGCAGCCTCGCCGGGACAGGGGGAACGGGCGAGCAGTACTTC.

The CDR3: CASSPHSTYEQYF. CDR3 DNA sequence: TGTGCCAGCTCACCACACAGCACCTACGAGCAGTACTTC. The rearrangement joins TRBV18 to TRBJ2-7; D remains unclear. Trimming took 1 base from V and 2 from J, leaving 6 bases between them. The CDR3 is 13 residues long. CDR1 and CDR2 (germline): KGHSH, LQKENI.

The rearrangement uses TRBV7-8 and TRBJ2-2; 7 bases are shared with TRBD1. Germline lookup yields CDR1 SGHVS and CDR2 FQNEAQ. The trim removed 5 bases at V and 5 bases at J, leaving 5 bases unmatched. This CDR3 comprises 14 residues. The CDR3 sequence is CASSLGTETGELFF. The CDR3 bases are TGTGCCAGCAGCCTCGGGACAGAGACCGGGGAGCTGTTTTTT.

The chain links TRBV18 to TRBJ1-2; TRBD1 might be the D (6 bases). In germline, CDR1 is KGHSH, CDR2 LQKENI. This CDR3 has 14 amino acids. V lost 6 bases and J 4 bases, leaving 15 bases between the germline ends. This chain's CDR3 is CASSTDRTPYGYTF. The CDR3 nucleotides are TGTGCCAGCTCGACAGACAGGACTCCCTATGGCTACACCTTC.

V gene TRBV14 combines with J gene TRBJ2-1, with 8 bases that match TRBD2. V shed 1 base, J shed 0 bases, and the junction held 8 bases outside the gene matches. Germline values: CDR1 SGHDN, CDR2 FVKESK. The CDR3 consists of 18 residues. The CDR3 region has the DNA TGTGCCAGCAGCCAAGGACTAGCGTGGAGGGGCTCCTACAATGAGCAGTTCTTC. Its protein is CASSQGLAWRGSYNEQFF.

This clone showed up many times. The V call is TRBV5-6, the J call TRBJ1-2; 8 nucleotides agree with TRBD1. The CDR3 extends over 16 amino acids. From germline, CDR1 is SGHDT and CDR2 YYEEEE. V dropped 4 bases and J dropped 3; count of bases not matched to a gene: 11. Written as DNA, the CDR3 is TGTGCCAGCAGCCCGGTTTCGCCGACAGGGGACTATGGCTACACCTTC. Protein product: CASSPVSPTGDYGYTF.

This sequence joins TRBV13 and TRBJ2-2; D call uncertain. With 6 bases removed from V and 0 bases from J, the gap between germline ends came to 5 bases. Germline V gene data show CDR1 as PRHDT and CDR2 as FYEKMQ (reference sequence). The CDR3 has 13 amino acids. The CDR3: CASSFTNTGELFF. CDR3 DNA sequence: TGTGCCAGCAGTTTTACGAACACCGGGGAGCTGTTTTTT.